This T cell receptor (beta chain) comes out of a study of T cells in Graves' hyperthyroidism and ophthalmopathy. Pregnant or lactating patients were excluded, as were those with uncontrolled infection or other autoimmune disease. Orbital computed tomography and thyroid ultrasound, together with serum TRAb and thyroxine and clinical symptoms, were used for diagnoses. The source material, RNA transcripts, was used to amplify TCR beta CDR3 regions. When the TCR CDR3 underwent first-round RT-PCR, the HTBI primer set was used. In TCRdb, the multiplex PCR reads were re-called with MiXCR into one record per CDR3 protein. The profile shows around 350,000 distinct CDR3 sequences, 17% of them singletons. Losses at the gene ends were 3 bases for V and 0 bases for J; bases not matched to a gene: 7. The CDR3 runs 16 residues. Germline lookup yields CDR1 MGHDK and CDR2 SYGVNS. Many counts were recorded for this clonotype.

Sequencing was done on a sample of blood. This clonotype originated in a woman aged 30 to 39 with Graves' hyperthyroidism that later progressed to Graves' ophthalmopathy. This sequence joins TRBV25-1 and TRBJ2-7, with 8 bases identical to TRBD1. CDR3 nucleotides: TGTGCCAGCAGTGACAAGGACAGGGCATCCTCCTACGAGCAGTACTTC. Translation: CASSDKDRASSYEQYF.